This TCR beta chain is from a study of shared clonotypes between healthy human individuals. CDR1 ENHRY and CDR2 SYGVKD come from the germline V gene. The V gene lost 0 bases and the J gene lost 8 bases, with 5 bases spanning the gap. This CDR3 has 12 amino acids. For this clone: Its specificity is not known.

Researchers divided each subset's genomic DNA evenly across several immunoSEQ plates. Clones were read by immunoSEQ multiplex PCR, and TCRdb kept only the in-frame ones, dropping some. Of 2 million to 2.5 million clones listed, 85% to 95% are singletons. Findings and caveats of the study: Rarefaction demonstrated incomplete sorted-subset sequencing despite large depth. An effect of sequencing depth on clonotype sharing among donors was expected.

The V call is TRBV10-3, the J call TRBJ1-5; no clear D gene. Sequencing used naive CD4+ T cells from PBMCs. Described subset: CD45RA+ positively selected. The clonotype comes from a young man in good health. Some clones in this sample may be carry-over from other donors' samples. The DNA of the CDR3 is TGTGCCATCAGTGAGTCTAAGGAGCCCCAGCATTTT. Its translation: CAISESKEPQHF.